This T cell receptor beta chain comes out of a study of shared clonotypes between healthy human individuals. Study-wide results and caveats: A handful of donors had about 5.1% of their naive CD4 clonotypes in common. A generally larger estimated richness was seen in naive subsets than in memory subsets.

Per the germline V gene, CDR1 is MNHEY and CDR2 is SMNVEV (reference sequence). V was trimmed by 5 bases and J by 4 bases, leaving 14 bases between them. This CDR3 region has 14 residues. Libraries were prepared by immunoSEQ multiplex PCR; TCRdb keeps only in-frame clonotypes and omits some of them. The data show about 640,000 clones, about 78% seen once. On this clone: The antigen is not known.

The chain carries TRBV27 and TRBJ1-2; D is uncertain. The sample comprised memory CD4+ T cells sorted from blood. Noted subset: CD45RA-negative fraction. This receptor was taken from a woman under 40 in good health. CDR3 nucleotide sequence: TGTGCCAGCAGTACGACCGCCACGGGCTATGGCTACACCTTC. It specifies CASSTTATGYGYTF.